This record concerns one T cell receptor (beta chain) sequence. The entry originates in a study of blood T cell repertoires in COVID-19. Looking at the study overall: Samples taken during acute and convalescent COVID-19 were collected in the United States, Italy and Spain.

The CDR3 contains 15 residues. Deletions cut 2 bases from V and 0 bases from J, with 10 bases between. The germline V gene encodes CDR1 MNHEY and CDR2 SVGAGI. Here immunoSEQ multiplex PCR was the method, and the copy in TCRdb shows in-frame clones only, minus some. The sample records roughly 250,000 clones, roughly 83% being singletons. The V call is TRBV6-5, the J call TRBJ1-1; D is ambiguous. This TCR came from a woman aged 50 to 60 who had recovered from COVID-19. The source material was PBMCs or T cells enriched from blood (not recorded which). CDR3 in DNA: TGTGCCAGCAGTTACACCGCACGGGTGAACACTGAAGCTTTCTTT. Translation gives CASSYTARVNTEAFF.